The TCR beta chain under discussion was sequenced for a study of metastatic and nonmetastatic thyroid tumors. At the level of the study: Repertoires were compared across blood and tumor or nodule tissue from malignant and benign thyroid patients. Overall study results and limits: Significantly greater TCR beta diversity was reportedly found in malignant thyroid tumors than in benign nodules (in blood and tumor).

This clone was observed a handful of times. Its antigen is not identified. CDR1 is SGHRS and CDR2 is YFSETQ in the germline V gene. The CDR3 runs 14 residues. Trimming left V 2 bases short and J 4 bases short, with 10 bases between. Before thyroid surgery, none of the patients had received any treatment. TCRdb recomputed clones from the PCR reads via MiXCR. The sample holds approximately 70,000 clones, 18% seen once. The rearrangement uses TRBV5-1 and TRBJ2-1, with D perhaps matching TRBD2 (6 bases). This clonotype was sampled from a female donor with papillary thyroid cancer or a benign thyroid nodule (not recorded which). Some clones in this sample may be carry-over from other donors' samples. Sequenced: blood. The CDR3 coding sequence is TGCGCCAGCAGCTTTGGGGGGAGATACAATGAGCAGTTCTTC. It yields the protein CASSFGGRYNEQFF.